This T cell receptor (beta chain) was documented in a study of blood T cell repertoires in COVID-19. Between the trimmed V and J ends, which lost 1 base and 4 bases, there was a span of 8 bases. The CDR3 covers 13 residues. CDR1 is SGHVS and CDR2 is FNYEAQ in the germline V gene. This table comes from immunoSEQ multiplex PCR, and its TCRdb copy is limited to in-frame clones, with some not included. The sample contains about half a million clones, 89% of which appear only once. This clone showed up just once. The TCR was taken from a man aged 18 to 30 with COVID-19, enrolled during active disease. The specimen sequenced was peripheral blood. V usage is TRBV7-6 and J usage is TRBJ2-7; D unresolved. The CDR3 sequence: CASSLGSQYEQYF. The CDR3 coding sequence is TGTGCCAGCAGCTTAGGCTCCCAGTACGAGCAGTACTTC.